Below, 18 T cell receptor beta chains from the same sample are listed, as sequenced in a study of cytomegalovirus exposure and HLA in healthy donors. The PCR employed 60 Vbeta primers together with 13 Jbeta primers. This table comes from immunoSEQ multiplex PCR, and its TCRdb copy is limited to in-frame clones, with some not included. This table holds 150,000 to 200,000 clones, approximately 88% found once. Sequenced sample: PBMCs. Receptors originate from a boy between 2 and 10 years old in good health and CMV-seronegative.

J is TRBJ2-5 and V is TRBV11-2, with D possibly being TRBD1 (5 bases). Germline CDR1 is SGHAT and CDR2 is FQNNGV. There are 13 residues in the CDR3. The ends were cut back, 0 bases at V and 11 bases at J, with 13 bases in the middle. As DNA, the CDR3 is TGTGCCAGCAGCTTAGAGGTCTCGACAGAGCAGTACTTC. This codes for CASSLEVSTEQYF.

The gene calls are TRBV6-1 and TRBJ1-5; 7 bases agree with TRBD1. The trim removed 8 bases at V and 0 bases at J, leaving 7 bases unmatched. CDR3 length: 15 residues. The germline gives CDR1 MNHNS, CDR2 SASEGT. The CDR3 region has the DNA TGTGCCAGCGGCGGACAGGCGAATAGCAATCAGCCCCAGCATTTT. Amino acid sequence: CASGGQANSNQPQHF.

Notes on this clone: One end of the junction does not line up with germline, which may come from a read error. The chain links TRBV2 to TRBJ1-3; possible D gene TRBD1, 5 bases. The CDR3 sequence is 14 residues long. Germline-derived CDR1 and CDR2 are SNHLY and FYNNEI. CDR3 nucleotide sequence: TGTGCCAGCAGCCCGTCGACAGTTGGATACACCATATATTTT. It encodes CASSPSTVGYTIYF.

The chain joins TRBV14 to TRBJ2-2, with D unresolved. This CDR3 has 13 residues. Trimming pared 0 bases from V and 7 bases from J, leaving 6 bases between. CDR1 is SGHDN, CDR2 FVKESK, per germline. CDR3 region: CASSQELYGELFF. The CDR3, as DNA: TGTGCCAGCAGCCAAGAACTGTACGGGGAGCTGTTTTTT.

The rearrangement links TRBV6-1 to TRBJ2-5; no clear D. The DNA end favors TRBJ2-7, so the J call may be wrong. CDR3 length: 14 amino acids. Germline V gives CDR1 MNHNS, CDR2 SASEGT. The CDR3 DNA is TGTGCCAGCAGTGAAGTTAGACACTTCTACGAGCAGTACTTC. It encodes CASSEVRHFYEQYF.

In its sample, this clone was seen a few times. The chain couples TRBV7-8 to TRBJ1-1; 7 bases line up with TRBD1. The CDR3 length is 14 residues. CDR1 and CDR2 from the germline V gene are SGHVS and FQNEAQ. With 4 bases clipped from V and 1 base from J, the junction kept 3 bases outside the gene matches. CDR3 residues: CASSWDRRNTEAFF. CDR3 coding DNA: TGTGCCAGCAGCTGGGACAGAAGGAACACTGAAGCTTTCTTT.

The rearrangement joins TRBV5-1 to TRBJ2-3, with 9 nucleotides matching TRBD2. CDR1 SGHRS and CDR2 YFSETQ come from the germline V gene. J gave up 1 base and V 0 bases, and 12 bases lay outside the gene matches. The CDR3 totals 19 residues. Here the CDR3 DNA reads TGCGCCAGCAGCTTGGTCGCGGGGGGGCATCGGATCGGCACAGATACGCAGTATTTT. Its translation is CASSLVAGGHRIGTDTQYF.

The CDR3 is CASSLAGGETQYF. The CDR3 region has the DNA TGTGCCAGCAGTTTGGCAGGAGGGGAGACCCAGTACTTC. The V call is TRBV27, the J call TRBJ2-5; D is perhaps TRBD2 (6 bases). V was cut by 3 bases and J by 5 bases, with 10 bases left in between. The CDR3 length is 13 residues. Germline values: CDR1 MNHEY, CDR2 SMNVEV (reference sequence).

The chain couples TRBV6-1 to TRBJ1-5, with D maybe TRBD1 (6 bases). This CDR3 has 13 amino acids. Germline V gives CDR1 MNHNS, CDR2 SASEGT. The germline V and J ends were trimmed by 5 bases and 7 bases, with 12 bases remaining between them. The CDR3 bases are TGTGCCAGCAGTCAATCGACAGGCCAGCCCCAGCATTTT. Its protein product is CASSQSTGQPQHF.

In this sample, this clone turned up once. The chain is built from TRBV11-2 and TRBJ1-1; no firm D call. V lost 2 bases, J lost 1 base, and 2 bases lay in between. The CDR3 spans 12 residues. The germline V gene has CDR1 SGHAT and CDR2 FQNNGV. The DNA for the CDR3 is TGTGCCAGCAGCTTACAGAACACTGAAGCTTTCTTT. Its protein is CASSLQNTEAFF.

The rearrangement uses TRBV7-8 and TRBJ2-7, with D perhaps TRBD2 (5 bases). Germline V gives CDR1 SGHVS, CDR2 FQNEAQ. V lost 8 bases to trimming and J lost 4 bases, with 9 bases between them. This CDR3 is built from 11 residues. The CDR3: CASGEMYEQYF. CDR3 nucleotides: TGTGCCAGCGGGGAGATGTACGAGCAGTACTTC.

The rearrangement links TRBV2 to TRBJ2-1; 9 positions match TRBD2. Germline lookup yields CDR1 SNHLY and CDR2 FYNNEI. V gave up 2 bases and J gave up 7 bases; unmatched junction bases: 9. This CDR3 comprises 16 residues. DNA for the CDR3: TGTGCCAGCAGTGAAAGCGGGAGCGGGAGGTCAAATGAGCAGTTCTTC. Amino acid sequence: CASSESGSGRSNEQFF.

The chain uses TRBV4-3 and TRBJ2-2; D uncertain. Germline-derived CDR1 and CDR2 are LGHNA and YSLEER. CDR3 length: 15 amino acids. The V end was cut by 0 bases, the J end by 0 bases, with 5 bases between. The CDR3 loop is CASSQERTNTGELFF. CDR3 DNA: TGCGCCAGCAGCCAAGAGAGGACGAACACCGGGGAGCTGTTTTTT.

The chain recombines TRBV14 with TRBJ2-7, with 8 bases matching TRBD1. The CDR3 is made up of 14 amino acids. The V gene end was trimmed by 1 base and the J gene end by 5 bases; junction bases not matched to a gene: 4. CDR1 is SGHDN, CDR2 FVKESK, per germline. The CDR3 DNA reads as TGTGCCAGCAGCCAAGGTCTACAGGGGGACGAGCAGTACTTC. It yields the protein CASSQGLQGDEQYF.

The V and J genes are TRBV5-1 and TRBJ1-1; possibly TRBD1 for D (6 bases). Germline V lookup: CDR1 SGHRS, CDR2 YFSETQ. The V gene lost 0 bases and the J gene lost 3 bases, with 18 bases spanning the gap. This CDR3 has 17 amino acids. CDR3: CASSLEGGLGLYTEAFF. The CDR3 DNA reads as TGCGCCAGCAGCTTGGAGGGGGGGCTCGGTTTGTACACTGAAGCTTTCTTT.

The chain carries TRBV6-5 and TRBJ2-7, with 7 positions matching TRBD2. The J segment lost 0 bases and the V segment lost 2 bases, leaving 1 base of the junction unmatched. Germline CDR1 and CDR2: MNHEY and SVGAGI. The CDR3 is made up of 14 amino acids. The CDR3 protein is CASSYTGGSYEQYF. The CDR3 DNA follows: TGTGCCAGCAGTTACACGGGGGGCTCCTACGAGCAGTACTTC.

This CDR3 reads CASSSAAYTNYGYTF. In DNA, the CDR3 is TGTGCCAGCAGCTCCGCAGCGTATACTAACTATGGCTACACCTTC. This chain connects TRBV7-8 to TRBJ1-2; D remains unclear. The CDR3 spans 15 residues. With 4 bases removed from V and 0 bases from J, the gap between germline ends came to 12 bases. Germline V lookup: CDR1 SGHVS, CDR2 FQNEAQ.

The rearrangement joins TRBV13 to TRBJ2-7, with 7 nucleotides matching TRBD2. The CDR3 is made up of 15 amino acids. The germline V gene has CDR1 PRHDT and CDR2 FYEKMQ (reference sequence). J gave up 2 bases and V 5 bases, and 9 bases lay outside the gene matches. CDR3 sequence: CASSPAGAGTYEQYF. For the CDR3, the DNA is TGTGCCAGCAGCCCCGCAGGAGCGGGGACCTACGAGCAGTACTTC.